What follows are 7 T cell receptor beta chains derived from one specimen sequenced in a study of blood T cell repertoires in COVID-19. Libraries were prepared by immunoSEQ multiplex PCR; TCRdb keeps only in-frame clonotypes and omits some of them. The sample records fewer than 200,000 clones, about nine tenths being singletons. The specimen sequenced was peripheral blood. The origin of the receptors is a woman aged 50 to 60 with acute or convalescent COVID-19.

The CDR3 nucleotides read TGTGCCAGTAGTCCAACCCCCTTCACCGACGGGGCTGAAGCTTTCTTT. The encoded protein is CASSPTPFTDGAEAFF. This chain links TRBV19 with TRBJ1-1; D is uncertain. V was clipped by 5 bases and J by 6 bases, with 22 bases between them. CDR3 length: 16 residues. Germline CDR1 is LNHDA and CDR2 is SQIVND (reference sequence).

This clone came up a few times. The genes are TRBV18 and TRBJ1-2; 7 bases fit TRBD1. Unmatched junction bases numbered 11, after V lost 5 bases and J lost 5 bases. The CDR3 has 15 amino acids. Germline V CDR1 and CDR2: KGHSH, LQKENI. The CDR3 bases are TGTGCCAGCTCATCTAAACGGGACAGTGATTATGGCTACACCTTC. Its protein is CASSSKRDSDYGYTF.

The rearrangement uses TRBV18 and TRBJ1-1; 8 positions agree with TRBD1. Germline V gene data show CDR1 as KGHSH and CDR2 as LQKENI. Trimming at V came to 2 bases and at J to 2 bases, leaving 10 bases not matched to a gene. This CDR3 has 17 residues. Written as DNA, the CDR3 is TGTGCCAGCTCACCAAGGGCAGGGGGCTTACTTAACACTGAAGCTTTCTTT. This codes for CASSPRAGGLLNTEAFF.

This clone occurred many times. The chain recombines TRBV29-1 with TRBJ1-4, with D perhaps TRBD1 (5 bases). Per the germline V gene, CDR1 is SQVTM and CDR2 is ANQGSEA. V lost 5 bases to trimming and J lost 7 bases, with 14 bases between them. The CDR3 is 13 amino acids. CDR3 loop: CSVTQGIGEKLFF. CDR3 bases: TGCAGCGTTACCCAGGGAATCGGTGAAAAACTGTTTTTT.

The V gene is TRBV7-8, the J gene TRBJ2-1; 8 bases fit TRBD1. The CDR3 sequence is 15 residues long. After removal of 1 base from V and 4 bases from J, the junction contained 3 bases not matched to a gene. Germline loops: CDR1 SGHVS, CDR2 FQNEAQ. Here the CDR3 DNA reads TGTGCCAGCAGCTTAGGGACAGGGATATACAATGAGCAGTTCTTC. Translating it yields CASSLGTGIYNEQFF.

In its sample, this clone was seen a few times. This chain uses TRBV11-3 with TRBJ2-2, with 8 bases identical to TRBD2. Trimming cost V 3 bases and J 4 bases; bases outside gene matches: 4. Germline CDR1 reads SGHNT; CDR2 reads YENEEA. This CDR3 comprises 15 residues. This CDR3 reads CASSFDGRATGELFF. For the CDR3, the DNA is TGTGCCAGCAGCTTCGACGGGAGGGCCACCGGGGAGCTGTTTTTT.

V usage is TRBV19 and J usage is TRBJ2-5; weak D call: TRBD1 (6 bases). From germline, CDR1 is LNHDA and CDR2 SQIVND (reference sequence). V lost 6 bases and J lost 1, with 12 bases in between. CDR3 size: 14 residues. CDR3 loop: CASSPTGAQETQYF. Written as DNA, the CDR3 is TGTGCCAGTAGCCCGACAGGCGCCCAAGAGACCCAGTACTTC. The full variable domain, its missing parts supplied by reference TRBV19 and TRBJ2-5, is DGGITQSPKYLFRKEGQNVTLSCEQNLNHDAMYWYRQDPGQGLRLIYYSQIVNDFQKGDIAEGYSVSREKKESFPLTVTSAQKNPTAFYLCASSPTGAQETQYFGPGTRLLVL.